The 2 T cell receptor beta chains listed next were all sequenced from one sample in a study of CD8+ T cells in alopecia areata (dated by TCRdb to about 2018). Library preparation employed the immunoSEQ multiplex PCR assay. To provide template for TCR sequencing, every sample had RNA extracted and reverse transcribed into cDNA. TCRdb carries this immuneACCESS record with in-frame sequences only. Its versions omit some clonotypes, under half of them owing to an unresolved V gene in the studies checked, with the rest unexplained. Here the sample lists 250,000 or so clones, none seen once only. Around 1.2% of the sample is held by the ten biggest clonotypes. Cells from mouse cutaneous lymph nodes were pooled, stained for CD4, CD8alpha, NKG2D, NKG2ACE and other markers, and then sorted on a BD Influx. The sequenced sample was CD4+ T cells sorted from a lymph node. The receptors were sampled from a C3H/HeJ mouse with alopecia areata. The strain's MHC haplotype is H2-k.

This clone has only a few counts. Gene names follow the mouse nomenclature. Read data end 4 residues before the CDR3 end; the end is taken from the germline J gene. This chain links TRBV19 with TRBJ1-2; 8 bases align to TRBD1. Losses at the gene ends were 2 bases for V and 3 bases for J; bases not matched to a gene: 6. Germline lookup yields CDR1 FNHDT and CDR2 SITEND (reference sequence). The CDR3 contains 15 residues. CDR3 bases read: TGTGCCAGCAGTATCGCAGGGGGCGCGGACTCC. Its translation is CASSIAGGADS. In full, the CDR3 is CASSIAGGADSDYTF.

As concerns this clone: Gene names and germline match the mouse. The read ends 4 residues before the CDR3 terminus; that terminus is restored from the germline J gene. This CDR3 is also generated by other DNA sequences in the sample. The chain has TRBV1 and TRBJ2-1; 9 nucleotides align to TRBD2. This CDR3 has 16 amino acids. Germline V gives CDR1 NSQYPW, CDR2 LRSPGD (reference sequence). J lost 1 base, V lost 0 bases, and 1 base had no gene match. The covered CDR3 bases are TGCACCTGCAGTGCAGAGACTGGGGGAAACTATGCT. Protein sequence: CTCSAETGGNYA. The CDR3 in full is CTCSAETGGNYAEQFF.